This is a list of T cell receptor beta chains from one sample in a study of CD8 T cells in Susac syndrome. TCRdb ran MiXCR on the immunoSEQ multiplex PCR reads and lists one entry per CDR3 protein. Here the sample spans some 180,000 distinct CDR3 sequences, roughly 94% being singletons. The material sequenced was CD4+ T cells from PBMCs. The source of these receptors is a human donor with Susac syndrome. Both conserved end residues are part of each CDR3. D genes are given only for firm matches. Rows give clone size only sometimes, using once, few, many, or a class for an expanded clone.

>once|TRBJ1-1|TRBD1|TRBV29-1
CSVEDRGQGAFF
TGCAGCGTTGAAGATCGGGGACAGGGGGCTTTCTTT
>.|TRBJ2-7|.|TRBV27
CASSFTTGARYEQYF
TGTGCCAGCAGTTTCACGACTGGAGCGCGCTACGAGCAGTACTTC
>.|TRBJ2-7|.|TRBV21-1
CASSAAGQVTYEQYF
TGTGCCAGCAGCGCAGCGGGACAGGTAACCTACGAGCAGTACTTC
>.|TRBJ2-1|TRBD2|TRBV20-1
CSERTSGNNEQFF
TGCAGTGAACGGACTAGCGGGAACAATGAGCAGTTCTTC
>.|TRBJ2-1|TRBD1|TRBV5-1
CASSLGGQGNEQFF
TGCGCCAGCAGCTTGGGGGGACAGGGCAATGAGCAGTTCTTC
>.|TRBJ1-1|.|TRBV7-2
CASSRQVISNTEAFF
TGTGCCAGCAGCCGACAGGTGATATCGAACACTGAAGCTTTCTTT
>.|TRBJ2-5|TRBD1|TRBV3-1
CASSLRTGGWQETQYF
TGTGCCAGCAGCCTAAGAACAGGGGGATGGCAAGAGACCCAGTACTTC
>few|TRBJ2-7|TRBD2|TRBV7-2
CASSLFSGRVYEQYF
TGTGCCAGCAGCTTATTTAGCGGGAGGGTCTACGAGCAGTACTTC
>.|TRBJ1-2|TRBD1|TRBV6-2/TRBV6-3
CASHPTGAGYTF
TGTGCCAGCCACCCGACAGGGGCTGGCTACACCTTC
>.|TRBJ2-5|.|TRBV5-6
CASSTGSSIWDAQYF
TGTGCCAGCAGCACAGGGAGTTCCATCTGGGACGCCCAGTACTTC
>.|TRBJ2-7|.|TRBV28
CASSPSLGFNYEQYF
TGTGCCAGCAGTCCGAGCTTGGGGTTTAACTACGAGCAGTACTTC
>.|TRBJ1-5|.|TRBV4-1
CASSLSPRAFQPQHF
TGCGCCAGCAGCCTCAGCCCTAGGGCCTTTCAGCCCCAGCATTTT
>.|TRBJ1-1|.|TRBV7-9
CASSLIRAYTEAFF
TGTGCCAGCAGCTTAATCAGGGCGTACACTGAAGCTTTCTTT
>once|TRBJ2-3|.|TRBV12-3/TRBV12-4
CASSVGQPDTQYF
TGTGCCAGCAGTGTCGGACAGCCAGATACGCAGTATTTT
>.|TRBJ1-5|.|TRBV19
CASSIPRRNQPQHF
TGTGCCAGTAGTATTCCGCGGCGCAATCAGCCCCAGCATTTT
>.|TRBJ1-2|TRBD1|TRBV28
CASQASPGQGHYGYTF
TGTGCCAGCCAGGCCAGTCCGGGACAGGGGCACTATGGCTACACCTTC
>.|TRBJ2-7|.|TRBV20-1
CSAPGQHTPAHEQYF
TGCAGTGCGCCAGGGCAGCACACCCCGGCGCACGAGCAGTACTTC
>.|TRBJ1-1|TRBD1|TRBV29-1
CSVERGPEAFF
TGCAGCGTCGAGAGGGGGCCTGAAGCTTTCTTT
>.|TRBJ2-7|.|TRBV27
CASSSRTKTRRIYEQYF
TGTGCCAGCAGTTCTCGGACCAAAACCCGCCGTATCTACGAGCAGTACTTC
>.|TRBJ1-1|.|TRBV20-1
CSASQNTEAFF
TGCAGTGCTAGCCAGAACACTGAAGCTTTCTTT
>.|TRBJ1-2|.|TRBV20-1
CSGQDKFYGYTF
TGCAGTGGTCAGGACAAGTTCTATGGCTACACCTTC
>.|TRBJ2-5|.|TRBV3-1
CASSQDPVQETQYF
TGTGCCAGCAGCCAAGATCCCGTCCAAGAGACCCAGTACTTC
>.|TRBJ1-1|.|TRBV25-1
CASSELGMNTEAFF
TGTGCCAGCAGTGAATTAGGCATGAACACTGAAGCTTTCTTT
>.|TRBJ2-5|TRBD2|TRBV6-5
CASSRGLAGGGTQYF
TGTGCCAGCAGTCGCGGACTAGCTGGAGGTGGGACCCAGTACTTC
>.|TRBJ1-2|.|TRBV10-3
CAISHESLGIYGYTF
TGTGCCATCAGTCATGAGTCGCTAGGGATCTATGGCTACACCTTC
>.|TRBJ1-4|.|TRBV3-1
CASSDGGRREKLFF
TGTGCCAGCAGCGACGGGGGTCGACGGGAAAAACTGTTTTTT
>.|TRBJ2-1|TRBD2|TRBV3-1
CASSRGLAGAEQFF
TGTGCCAGCAGTCGGGGACTAGCGGGAGCTGAGCAGTTCTTC
>.|TRBJ1-1|.|TRBV20-1
CSARDPLRTLNTEAFF
TGCAGTGCTAGAGATCCCCTCCGGACACTGAACACTGAAGCTTTCTTT
>.|TRBJ2-2|TRBD2|TRBV10-3
CAISESSLAGGNWELFF
TGTGCCATCAGTGAGTCGTCACTAGCGGGAGGGAATTGGGAGCTGTTTTTT
>.|TRBJ1-2|.|TRBV27
CASSDTPGLSGYTF
TGTGCCAGCAGTGATACACCAGGGTTATCTGGCTACACCTTC
>.|TRBJ2-3|TRBD2|TRBV13
CASSLMSGSLTDTQYF
TGTGCCAGCAGCTTAATGAGCGGGAGTTTGACAGATACGCAGTATTTT
>.|TRBJ2-7|.|TRBV27
CASASGNSYEQYF
TGTGCCAGCGCATCCGGTAACTCCTACGAGCAGTACTTC
>.|TRBJ1-4|.|TRBV19
CASSPTATTNEKLFF
TGTGCCAGTAGTCCCACAGCGACAACTAATGAAAAACTGTTTTTT
>.|TRBJ1-5|.|TRBV7-2
CASSLAQGDQPQHF
TGTGCCAGCAGCTTAGCTCAAGGGGATCAGCCCCAGCATTTT
>.|TRBJ1-1|TRBD1|TRBV2
CARGQGRTEAFF
TGTGCCAGAGGACAGGGGCGGACTGAAGCTTTCTTT
>.|TRBJ2-7|.|TRBV4-2
CASSQGSGMTYEQYF
TGTGCCAGCAGCCAAGGCTCAGGGATGACCTACGAGCAGTACTTC
>.|TRBJ1-1|TRBD1|TRBV5-4
CASSRDREMGRYEGAFF
TGTGCCAGCAGCCGCGACAGGGAGATGGGTCGATATGAAGGAGCTTTCTTT
>.|TRBJ1-3|.|TRBV12-3/TRBV12-4
CASDRSGNTIYF
TGTGCCAGCGACAGGAGTGGAAACACCATATATTTT
>.|TRBJ2-2|TRBD1|TRBV14
CASSHRLQGAGSGELFF
TGTGCCAGCAGCCACCGATTACAGGGGGCAGGATCCGGGGAGCTGTTTTTT
>once|TRBJ1-1|.|TRBV30
CAWSGTPDQAFF
TGTGCCTGGAGTGGCACACCAGATCAGGCTTTCTTT
>once|TRBJ1-1|.|TRBV18
CASSPPDRLNTEAFF
TGTGCCAGCTCACCACCTGATAGGCTGAACACTGAAGCTTTCTTT
>once|TRBJ2-1|.|TRBV6-5
CASSYSGQDNEQFF
TGTGCCAGCAGTTACTCAGGCCAGGACAATGAGCAGTTCTTC
>.|TRBJ2-5|.|TRBV28
CASSLGVRAERETQYF
TGTGCCAGCAGTTTGGGGGTGAGGGCGGAAAGAGAGACCCAGTACTTC
>.|TRBJ1-3|TRBD1|TRBV10-3
CAISEGTVGNTIYF
TGTGCCATCAGTGAAGGGACAGTTGGAAACACCATATATTTT
>.|TRBJ2-7|TRBD1|TRBV28
CASSSKAQGDPYEQYF
TGTGCCAGCAGCTCGAAAGCACAGGGGGACCCCTACGAGCAGTACTTC
>few|TRBJ2-3|.|TRBV11-3
CASSLPGADTQYF
TGTGCCAGCAGCTTACCGGGAGCAGATACGCAGTATTTT
>.|TRBJ2-7|TRBD2|TRBV20-1
CSARTSGLGYEQYF
TGCAGTGCCAGAACTAGCGGGCTGGGTTACGAGCAGTACTTC
>.|TRBJ1-2|.|TRBV7-9
CAIRNRVYGYTF
TGTGCCATTCGGAACAGGGTCTATGGCTACACCTTC
>.|TRBJ2-5|.|TRBV9
CASSVAGAQETQYF
TGTGCCAGCAGCGTAGCGGGGGCCCAAGAGACCCAGTACTTC
>.|TRBJ1-5|.|TRBV23-1
CASSQLYSPPQHF
TGCGCCAGCAGTCAGTTATATAGTCCGCCCCAGCATTTT
>.|TRBJ2-1|.|TRBV5-6
CASSMEVEQFF
TGTGCCAGCAGCATGGAGGTTGAGCAGTTCTTC
>.|TRBJ2-1|.|TRBV18
CASSPPPSTDYNEQFF
TGTGCCAGCTCACCACCTCCATCCACAGACTACAATGAGCAGTTCTTC
>.|TRBJ2-1|.|TRBV7-3
CASSSIGNEQFF
TGTGCCAGCAGCTCCATCGGGAATGAGCAGTTCTTC
>.|TRBJ1-2|TRBD1|TRBV20-1
CSARDRRGRNYGYTF
TGCAGTGCTAGAGATAGGAGGGGGCGTAACTATGGCTACACCTTC
>few|TRBJ2-7|.|TRBV12-3/TRBV12-4
CASSLAVRARGEQYF
TGTGCCAGCAGTTTAGCGGTAAGGGCACGGGGCGAGCAGTACTTC
>.|TRBJ1-2|.|TRBV7-9
CASSFMGDGYTF
TGTGCCAGCAGCTTCATGGGGGACGGCTACACCTTC
>.|TRBJ2-1|.|TRBV11-3
CASSIRSGEQFF
TGTGCCAGCAGTATACGTAGTGGTGAGCAGTTCTTC
>.|TRBJ2-3|TRBD2|TRBV30
CAWSVSSGFTDTQYF
TGTGCCTGGAGTGTCTCTAGCGGCTTCACAGATACGCAGTATTTT
>.|TRBJ2-3|.|TRBV23-1
CASSLNYVSSTDTQYF
TGCGCCAGCAGTCTTAATTATGTATCTAGCACAGATACGCAGTATTTT
>.|TRBJ1-1|.|TRBV30
CAWTKGALNTEAFF
TGTGCCTGGACTAAAGGCGCTCTGAACACTGAAGCTTTCTTT